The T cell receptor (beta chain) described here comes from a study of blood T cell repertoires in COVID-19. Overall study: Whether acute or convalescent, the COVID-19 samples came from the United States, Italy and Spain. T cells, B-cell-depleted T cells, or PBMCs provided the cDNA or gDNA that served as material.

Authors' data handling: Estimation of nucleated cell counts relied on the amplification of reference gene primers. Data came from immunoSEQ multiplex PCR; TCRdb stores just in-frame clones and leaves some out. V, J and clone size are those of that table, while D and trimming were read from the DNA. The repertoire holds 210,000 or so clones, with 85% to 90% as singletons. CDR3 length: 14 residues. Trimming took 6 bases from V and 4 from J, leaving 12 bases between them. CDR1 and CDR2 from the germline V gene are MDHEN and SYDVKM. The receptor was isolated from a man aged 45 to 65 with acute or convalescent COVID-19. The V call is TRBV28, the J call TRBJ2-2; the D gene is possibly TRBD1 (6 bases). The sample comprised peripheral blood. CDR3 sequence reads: CASRMSGATGELFF. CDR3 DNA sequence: TGTGCCAGCAGGATGTCAGGGGCCACCGGGGAGCTGTTTTTT. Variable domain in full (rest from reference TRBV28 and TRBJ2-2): DVKVTQSSRYLVKRTGEKVFLECVQDMDHENMFWYRQDPGLGLRLIYFSYDVKMKEKGDIPEGYSVSREKKERFSLILESASTNQTSMYLCASRMSGATGELFFGEGSRLTVL.